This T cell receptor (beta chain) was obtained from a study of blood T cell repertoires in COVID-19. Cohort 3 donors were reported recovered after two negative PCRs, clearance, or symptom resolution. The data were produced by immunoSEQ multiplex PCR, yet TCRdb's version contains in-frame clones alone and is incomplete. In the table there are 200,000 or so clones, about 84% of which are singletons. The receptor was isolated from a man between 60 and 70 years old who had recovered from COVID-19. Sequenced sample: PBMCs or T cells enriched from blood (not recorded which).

CDR3 sequence: CASSLGGALGNIQYF. In nucleotides, the CDR3 is TGTGCCAGCAGTTTAGGGGGGGCTTTAGGTAACATTCAGTACTTC. The chain joins TRBV27 to TRBJ2-4; the D gene is possibly TRBD2 (7 bases). There are 15 residues in the CDR3. The V gene's germline CDR1 is MNHEY and CDR2 SMNVEV (reference sequence). Trimming cost V 2 bases and J 7 bases, with 15 bases left between them.